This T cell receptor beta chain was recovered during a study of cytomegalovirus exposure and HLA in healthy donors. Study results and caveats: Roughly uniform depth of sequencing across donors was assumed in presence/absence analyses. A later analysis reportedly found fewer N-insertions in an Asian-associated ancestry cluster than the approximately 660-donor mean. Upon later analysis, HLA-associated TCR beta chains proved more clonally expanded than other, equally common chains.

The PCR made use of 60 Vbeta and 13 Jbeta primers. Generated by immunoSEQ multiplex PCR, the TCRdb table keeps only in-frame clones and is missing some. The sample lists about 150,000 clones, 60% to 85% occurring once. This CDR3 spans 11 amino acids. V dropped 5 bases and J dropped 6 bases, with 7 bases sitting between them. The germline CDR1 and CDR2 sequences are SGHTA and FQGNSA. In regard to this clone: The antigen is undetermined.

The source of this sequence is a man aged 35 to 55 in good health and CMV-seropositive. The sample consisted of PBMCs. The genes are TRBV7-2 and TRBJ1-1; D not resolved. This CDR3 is CASSTSAEAFF. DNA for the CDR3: TGTGCCAGCAGCACATCAGCTGAAGCTTTCTTT.